Described below is a single TCR beta chain sequence and its context. The same CDR3 arises from other DNA sequences in this sample as well. The V gene end was trimmed by 7 bases and the J gene end by 4 bases; junction bases not matched to a gene: 2. The germline CDR1 and CDR2 sequences are WSHSY and SAAADI. There are 14 residues in the CDR3. These data belong to a study of OX40 agonist ivuxolimab in advanced cancers. Libraries were prepared by immunoSEQ multiplex PCR; TCRdb keeps only in-frame clonotypes and omits some of them. The sample lists approximately 88,000 clones, roughly 84% occurring once. This material consisted of CD4+ or CD8+ T cells sorted from blood, taken in a trial of the OX40 agonist ivuxolimab. This TCR was recovered from an adult with an advanced solid tumor such as melanoma, head and neck, liver or kidney cancer. V is TRBV10-2 and J is TRBJ2-1; 12 bases fit TRBD2. This chain's CDR3 is CASTLAGGYNEQFF. The CDR3 DNA follows: TGCGCCAGCACCCTAGCGGGAGGGTACAATGAGCAGTTCTTC.